One and the same sample provided the 28 T cell receptor beta chains below, sequenced in a study of beta chain features in type 1 diabetes. General observations from the study: There was a moderate but significant shortening of TCRB CDR3s in all four CD4+ subsets of Type 1 diabetes patients.

The whole isolated RNA underwent reverse transcription, so sequencing captured expressed TCRB transcripts. Profiling relied on immunoSEQ multiplex PCR, and the TCRdb table lists in-frame clones only, not all of them. The sample includes roughly 300,000 clones, 14% of them seen just once. What these receptors recognize is not known. The sample was naive CD4+ T cells from blood. The receptors were gathered from a man aged 30 to 45 with type 1 diabetes.

The V call is TRBV5-4, the J call TRBJ2-7; TRBD2 matches at 8 bases. The germline gives CDR1 SGHNT, CDR2 YYREEE (reference sequence). The V gene end was trimmed by 3 bases and the J gene end by 4 bases; junction bases not matched to a gene: 9. The CDR3 spans 15 residues. CDR3 residues: CASSYGVGREYEQYF. The CDR3 DNA reads as TGTGCCAGCAGCTATGGGGTCGGGAGGGAGTACGAGCAGTACTTC. Full variable domain (remainder filled in from reference TRBV5-4 and TRBJ2-7): ETGVTQSPTHLIKTRGQQVTLRCSSQSGHNTVSWYQQALGQGPQFIFQYYREEENGRGNFPPRFSGLQFPNYSSELNVNALELDDSALYLCASSYGVGREYEQYFGPGTRLTVT.

This CDR3 reads CASSENREDEQFF. The CDR3 DNA sequence: TGTGCCAGCAGCGAAAACAGGGAAGATGAGCAGTTCTTC. J is TRBJ2-1 and V is TRBV7-2, with TRBD1 as a possible D gene (6 bases). CDR1 and CDR2 (germline): SGHTA, FQGNSA. The CDR3 is 13 residues long. Between the trimmed V and J ends, which lost 5 bases and 8 bases, there was a span of 13 bases.

The rearrangement joins TRBV7-9 to TRBJ2-5; D is possibly TRBD1 (6 bases). The CDR3 has 13 amino acids. Deletions cut 5 bases from V and 5 bases from J, with 12 bases between. Germline loops: CDR1 SEHNR, CDR2 FQNEAQ (reference sequence). CDR3 protein: CASSPTGMETQYF. DNA of the CDR3: TGTGCCAGCAGCCCCACAGGGATGGAGACCCAGTACTTC.

This clone appeared a few times. This chain links TRBV6-1 with TRBJ1-2; D might be TRBD1 (5 bases). The germline CDR1 and CDR2 sequences are MNHNS and SASEGT. The V and J ends lost 4 bases and 9 bases respectively, with 12 bases between them. The CDR3 is made up of 12 amino acids. CDR3 sequence (DNA): TGTGCCAGCAGTGGTAACCCAGGGAGCTACACCTTC. It specifies CASSGNPGSYTF.

The chain employs TRBV14 and TRBJ2-1, with D maybe TRBD2 (6 bases). Germline CDR1 SGHDN, CDR2 FVKESK. The CDR3 runs 14 residues. The germline V and J ends were trimmed by 5 bases and 2 bases, with 10 bases remaining between them. The CDR3 nucleotides read TGTGCCAGCAGCGTGCGGGATACCTACAATGAGCAGTTCTTC. Residues: CASSVRDTYNEQFF.

This clone showed up just once. The chain recombines TRBV7-9 with TRBJ2-3; no definite D call. Germline lookup yields CDR1 SEHNR and CDR2 FQNEAQ (reference sequence). Between the trimmed V and J ends, which lost 5 bases and 0 bases, there was a span of 6 bases. The CDR3 totals 13 residues. The DNA for the CDR3 is TGTGCCAGCAGCCGAGTTAGCACAGATACGCAGTATTTT. Amino acid sequence: CASSRVSTDTQYF.

In this sample, this clone turned up a few times. The chain is built from TRBV5-6 and TRBJ1-2; D ambiguous. Germline loops: CDR1 SGHDT, CDR2 YYEEEE. V was trimmed by 2 bases and J by 8 bases, leaving 10 bases between them. The CDR3 has 12 residues. CDR3 nucleotide sequence: TGTGCCAGCAGCTTCCCCAGCGGCGGCTACACCTTC. Residues: CASSFPSGGYTF.

The V gene is TRBV28, the J gene TRBJ2-6; D unclear. V was trimmed by 7 bases and J by 0 bases, leaving 7 bases between them. CDR3 size: 14 residues. The germline gives CDR1 MDHEN, CDR2 SYDVKM. This CDR3 is CASKVASGANVLTF. DNA of the CDR3: TGTGCCAGCAAAGTGGCCTCTGGGGCCAACGTCCTGACTTTC.

Only a few counts were recorded for this clone. V gene TRBV2 combines with J gene TRBJ2-1; 7 bases are shared with TRBD2. V was pared by 6 bases and J by 6 bases, with 14 bases of the junction left unmatched. CDR3 size: 16 residues. The germline CDR1 and CDR2 sequences are SNHLY and FYNNEI. The CDR3, as DNA: TGTGCCAGCAGCGGATCTGGCGCGGGAGCAGGCAATGAGCAGTTCTTC. Amino acids: CASSGSGAGAGNEQFF.

This clone was observed a handful of times. The gene calls are TRBV9 and TRBJ2-5; 11 positions agree with TRBD1. Germline V gives CDR1 SGDLS, CDR2 YYNGEE. The CDR3 is 18 amino acids. The V gene end was trimmed by 2 bases and the J gene end by 5 bases; junction bases not matched to a gene: 14. CDR3 protein: CASSVGPPGTGGLETQYF. The CDR3, as DNA: TGTGCCAGCAGCGTCGGCCCCCCCGGGACAGGGGGTTTGGAGACCCAGTACTTC.

The chain carries TRBV6-6 and TRBJ2-1; TRBD2 is a possible D gene (5 bases). The V gene lost 9 bases and the J gene lost 9 bases, with 12 bases spanning the gap. Germline CDR1 MNHNY, CDR2 SVGAGI (reference sequence). The CDR3 consists of 11 residues. CDR3 in DNA: TGTGCCAGTTTGCGGGTAGGTGAGCAGTTCTTC. As protein: CASLRVGEQFF.

The chain employs TRBV30 and TRBJ1-1, with a weak D call TRBD1 (6 bases). Germline CDR1 and CDR2: GTSNPN and SVGIG (reference sequence). V lost 2 bases, J lost 8 bases, and 9 bases lay in between. The CDR3 runs 11 residues. CDR3 coding DNA: TGTGCCTGGAGTACAGGGATAGAAGCTTTCTTT. Amino acids: CAWSTGIEAFF.

This clone was observed a handful of times. The rearrangement uses TRBV11-2 and TRBJ2-1; 10 bases fit TRBD2. The V gene's germline CDR1 is SGHAT and CDR2 FQNNGV. The V segment lost 3 bases and the J segment 4 bases; nucleotides outside the gene matches: 3. The CDR3 has 15 amino acids. The CDR3 DNA is TGTGCCAGCAGCTTGGGGACTAGCGAGTACAATGAGCAGTTCTTC. Residues: CASSLGTSEYNEQFF.

The chain links TRBV30 to TRBJ2-4, with 7 bases fitting TRBD1. From germline, CDR1 is GTSNPN and CDR2 SVGIG (reference sequence). This CDR3 has 14 amino acids. J gave up 4 bases and V 5 bases, and 8 bases lay outside the gene matches. The CDR3 DNA reads as TGTGCCTGGCGGCTCAGGGGGTCGAAAAACATTCAGTACTTC. Its protein product is CAWRLRGSKNIQYF.

The chain has TRBV20-1 and TRBJ2-1; D remains ambiguous. V lost 5 bases, J lost 9 bases, and 11 bases lay in between. The CDR3 sequence is 11 residues long. The germline V gene has CDR1 DFQATT and CDR2 SNEGSKA (reference sequence). As DNA, the CDR3 is TGCAGTGCTTACTCTGGCGGTGAGCAGTTCTTC. Its translation is CSAYSGGEQFF.

In this sample, this clone turned up a few times. This rearrangement joins TRBV10-3 to TRBJ1-2; tentatively, D is TRBD1 (6 bases). The CDR3 contains 14 residues. V was shortened by 11 bases and J by 3 bases, with 19 bases between the two germline ends. CDR1 ENHRY and CDR2 SYGVKD come from the germline V gene. Here the CDR3 reads CASAGTGNDYGYTF. The DNA of the CDR3 is TGTGCCTCTGCCGGAACAGGGAATGACTATGGCTACACCTTC.

The genes are TRBV5-1 and TRBJ1-4; D is ambiguous. With 2 bases removed from V and 8 bases from J, the gap between germline ends came to 7 bases. Germline V CDR1 and CDR2: SGHRS, YFSETQ. The CDR3 covers 12 residues. In DNA form, the CDR3 reads TGCGCCAGCAGCTTAGAGAGGGAAAAACTGTTTTTT. Translated: CASSLEREKLFF.

V and J are TRBV5-1 and TRBJ2-1, with 9 bases aligning to TRBD2. V was clipped by 0 bases and J by 9 bases; unmatched bases: 7. Per germline, CDR1 SGHRS and CDR2 YFSETQ. This CDR3 has 15 amino acids. The CDR3 here is CASSLATGTSTEQFF. The CDR3 coding sequence is TGCGCCAGCAGCTTGGCCACCGGGACTAGCACTGAGCAGTTCTTC.

This clone was seen only a few times. V and J are TRBV21-1 and TRBJ2-7; TRBD1 is taken as the D call from the table, unchecked against the DNA. TRBV21-1 is assigned pseudogene status. The CDR3 has 15 residues. CDR3 loop: CASSIEGAKIYEQYF. For the CDR3, the DNA is TGTGCCAGCAGCATAGAGGGGGCCAAGATCTACGAGCAGTACTTC.

The chain joins TRBV29-1 to TRBJ2-7; 9 bases map to TRBD1. V trimming: 0 bases; J trimming: 3 bases; junction bases outside the gene matches: 9. Germline V gives CDR1 SQVTM, CDR2 ANQGSEA. CDR3 size: 16 residues. The CDR3 DNA is TGCAGCGTTGAAGATCGTGGGACAGGGACCTACTACGAGCAGTACTTC. It codes for CSVEDRGTGTYYEQYF.

This clone was observed a handful of times. The chain couples TRBV28 to TRBJ2-5; weak D call: TRBD1 (6 bases). V was pared by 5 bases and J by 2 bases, with 12 bases between. Germline values: CDR1 MDHEN, CDR2 SYDVKM. This CDR3 is 14 amino acids long. The CDR3: CASSLGQPQETQYF. The DNA for the CDR3 is TGTGCCAGCAGTCTCGGACAGCCGCAAGAGACCCAGTACTTC. Full variable domain (outside the CDR3, taken from reference TRBV28 and TRBJ2-5): DVKVTQSSRYLVKRTGEKVFLECVQDMDHENMFWYRQDPGLGLRLIYFSYDVKMKEKGDIPEGYSVSREKKERFSLILESASTNQTSMYLCASSLGQPQETQYFGPGTRLLVL.

This chain uses TRBV28 with TRBJ1-2; D is perhaps TRBD1 (5 bases). CDR1 and CDR2 (germline): MDHEN, SYDVKM. This CDR3 spans 14 amino acids. For the CDR3, the DNA is TGTGTCACCGGGGGTCCGCAATCCTCCTATGGCTACACCTTC. Protein product: CVTGGPQSSYGYTF.

The chain uses TRBV7-3 and TRBJ2-3; 7 positions match TRBD1. After removal of 5 bases from V and 2 bases from J, the junction contained 7 bases not matched to a gene. The CDR3 spans 15 residues. CDR1 is SGHTA and CDR2 is FQGTGA in the germline V gene. CDR3: CASSPDRANTDTQYF. The CDR3 DNA reads TGTGCCAGCAGCCCTGACAGGGCAAACACAGATACGCAGTATTTT. Supplemented by reference TRBV7-3 and TRBJ2-3, the full variable domain reads GAGVSQTPSNKVTEKGKYVELRCDPISGHTALYWYRQSLGQGPEFLIYFQGTGAADDSGLPNDRFFAVRPEGSVSTLKIQRTERGDSAVYLCASSPDRANTDTQYFGPGTRLTVL.

The J gene is TRBJ2-5, the V gene TRBV7-3; 8 bases are a match to TRBD1. The CDR3 has 13 amino acids. The V gene end was trimmed by 5 bases and the J gene end by 1 base; junction bases not matched to a gene: 0. From germline, CDR1 is SGHTA and CDR2 FQGTGA. CDR3 sequence reads: CASSTGGQETQYF. Written as DNA, the CDR3 is TGTGCCAGCAGCACAGGGGGCCAAGAGACCCAGTACTTC. Full variable domain (outside the CDR3, taken from reference TRBV7-3 and TRBJ2-5): GAGVSQTPSNKVTEKGKYVELRCDPISGHTALYWYRQSLGQGPEFLIYFQGTGAADDSGLPNDRFFAVRPEGSVSTLKIQRTERGDSAVYLCASSTGGQETQYFGPGTRLLVL.

The table lists this clone with a few counts. V usage is TRBV5-1 and J usage is TRBJ2-7; TRBD2 aligns across 7 bases. Germline V CDR1 and CDR2: SGHRS, YFSETQ. V was pared by 0 bases and J by 9 bases, with 3 bases of the junction left unmatched. CDR3 length: 12 amino acids. In DNA form, the CDR3 reads TGCGCCAGCAGCTTGGATGCGGGAGTGCAGTACTTC. Its translation: CASSLDAGVQYF.

The J gene is TRBJ2-7, the V gene TRBV25-1, with no clear D. Germline-derived CDR1 and CDR2 are MGHDK and SYGVNS. Trimming removed 4 bases at V and 7 bases at J, with 17 bases between. The CDR3 sequence is 14 residues long. CDR3 protein: CASSGYLNTLEQYF. CDR3 coding DNA: TGTGCCAGCAGTGGATATCTGAATACTTTGGAGCAGTACTTC.

The rearrangement uses TRBV29-1 and TRBJ2-5; D is possibly TRBD2 (6 bases). V was cut by 8 bases and J by 4 bases, with 14 bases left in between. The germline V gene encodes CDR1 SQVTM and CDR2 ANQGSEA. The CDR3 runs to 12 residues. The CDR3 protein is CSPQLEGETQYF. CDR3 coding DNA: TGCAGCCCCCAATTGGAGGGAGAGACCCAGTACTTC.

There are a few counts of this clone. CDR3 loop: CASSTGQGTEAFF. The CDR3 DNA reads TGTGCCAGCAGCACAGGACAGGGCACTGAAGCTTTCTTT. The chain employs TRBV5-4 and TRBJ1-1; 8 positions agree with TRBD1. V trimming: 4 bases; J trimming: 4 bases; junction bases outside the gene matches: 3. There are 13 residues in the CDR3. Germline V gives CDR1 SGHNT, CDR2 YYREEE (reference sequence).